This TCR beta chain was sequenced for a study of cytomegalovirus exposure and HLA in healthy donors. Study-wide results and caveats: Most TCR sequences proved rare, with some public TCRs found in many donors. It was 150 to 200 TCR beta chains that were listed as cytomegalovirus-associated. In an earlier analysis, in 587 donors, most V segments appeared productive either ~90% or ~30% of the time.

Remarks on this clone: The antigen is undetermined.

The study ran its PCR with 60 Vbeta and 13 Jbeta primers. The assay was immunoSEQ multiplex PCR, and TCRdb's table has in-frame clones only and misses some. The data show 210,000 or so clones, about 88% seen once. Those who donated were healthy bone marrow donors. This TCR came from a girl aged 2-10 years in good health and CMV-seronegative. The sample taken for sequencing was PBMCs.

CDR3 amino acids: CASSQDLMSYNEQFF. CDR3 in DNA: TGCGCCAGCAGCCAAGATTTAATGTCCTACAATGAGCAGTTCTTC. The chain recombines TRBV4-1 with TRBJ2-1; D gene ambiguous. Trimming stripped 0 bases from V and 1 base from J, with 7 bases between. The CDR3 consists of 15 residues. The germline V gene encodes CDR1 MGHRA and CDR2 YSYEKL.